The entry below gives a single T cell receptor beta chain sequence along with its context. Its antigen is currently unknown. RNA transcripts were the template, and TCR beta CDR3 regions were amplified from them. RT-PCR was first run with HTBI primers, then multiplex PCR in a second round. TCRdb independently ran MiXCR on the multiplex PCR reads; one entry per CDR3 protein. The sample has about 220,000 distinct CDR3 sequences; around a fifth are singletons. The V end was cut by 3 bases, the J end by 4 bases, with 12 bases between. Germline CDR1 reads LNHDA; CDR2 reads SQIVND (reference sequence). CDR3 size: 14 residues. This entry is derived from a study of Graves' ophthalmopathy and Graves' hyperthyroidism. At the level of the study: Prior to any treatment, peripheral blood was collected at the time of initial diagnosis.

Study results and limitations: The majority of expanded thyroid clonotypes above 0.001 frequency also occurred in blood. Its predictions of ophthalmopathy progression gave the model around 71% sensitivity and roughly 76% specificity.

The chain uses TRBV19 and TRBJ1-2, with D hard to call. Sequences were obtained from peripheral blood. The source is a woman aged 45 to 65 with Graves' ophthalmopathy. CDR3 nucleotide sequence: TGTGCCAGTAGTATGGGCGACGGATTCTATGGCTACACCTTC. Translating it yields CASSMGDGFYGYTF.